Described below is a single TCR beta chain sequence and its context. Its target is not known. Central memory, naive, regulatory and stem cell-like memory CD4+ cells were sorted by CD45RO/CCR7/CD25/CD127/CD95/CD27. Purity exceeding 95% was reached by all sorted populations. These data come from a study of beta chain features in type 1 diabetes. Isolated RNA was reverse transcribed in full, so expressed TCRB transcripts were sequenced. Assay: immunoSEQ multiplex PCR; the TCRdb copy retains only in-frame clones and omits some. The sample lists approximately 150,000 clones; around 63% were seen once. Study-level findings and limits: For Type 1 diabetes patients, all four CD4+ subsets carried TCRB CDR3s that were moderately but significantly shorter. Resolution of whether HLA type affects TCRB rearrangement was not achieved here. Healthy donors had naive, central memory and Treg TCRB repertoires that appeared less similar than those seen among patients.

Sequencing input: naive CD4+ T cells from blood. This sequence originates from a man aged 30 to 39 with type 1 diabetes.

The chain's CDR3 is CASSRGWQGSEQYF. For the CDR3, the DNA is TGTGCCAGTAGTAGAGGGTGGCAGGGGAGCGAGCAGTACTTC. V gene TRBV19 combines with J gene TRBJ2-7, with D tentatively TRBD1 (6 bases). The CDR3 loop spans 14 amino acids. V lost 4 bases and J lost 6, with 16 bases in between. Germline lookup yields CDR1 LNHDA and CDR2 SQIVND (reference sequence).